A single sample gave rise to the 27 T cell receptor beta chains below, sequenced in a study of human T cells and chemical hapten exposure. Time point specified: pre-sensitization, week 0. Regarding treatment: therapeutic diphenylcyclopropenone sensitization with weekly scalp DPC. TCRdb used MiXCR to reprocess the RACE reads, holding one entry per CDR3 protein. Of about 80,000 distinct CDR3 sequences listed, 14% were seen once; the top ten hold 4% to 6%. Material: whole blood, obtained in connection with sensitization to the hapten diphenylcyclopropenone (DPC). All receptors derive from a woman aged 45-60 years with alopecia areata. Some clones in this sample may be carry-over from other donors' samples.

At least ten counts were recorded for this clonotype. This chain uses TRBV7-2 with TRBJ1-6, with unresolved D. Germline V CDR1 and CDR2: SGHTA, FQGNSA. The CDR3 has 15 amino acids. V gave up 5 bases and J gave up 7 bases, with 15 bases separating them. Here the CDR3 DNA reads TGTGCCAGCAGCGCCCGGGCGACGGGGAATTCACCCCTCCACTTT. Residues: CASSARATGNSPLHF.

At least ten counts were recorded for this clonotype. The chain employs TRBV20-1 and TRBJ2-3; 13 bases line up with TRBD2. Trimming removed 4 bases from V and 5 bases from J; junction bases left unmatched: 6. The CDR3 totals 15 residues. The V gene's germline CDR1 is DFQATT and CDR2 SNEGSKA (reference sequence). CDR3 bases: TGCAGTGCTACGGGACTAGCGGGATCTCAAGATACGCAGTATTTT. It yields the protein CSATGLAGSQDTQYF.

In its sample, this clonotype was seen a few times. This sequence joins TRBV10-3 and TRBJ1-1; no firm D call. This CDR3 region has 13 residues. V lost 4 bases and J 3 bases, leaving 9 bases between the germline ends. CDR1 is ENHRY, CDR2 SYGVKD, per germline. The CDR3 nucleotides are TGTGCCATCAGTGGCAGGTCCGACACTGAAGCTTTCTTT. Translation: CAISGRSDTEAFF.

This clonotype has just a few counts. V usage is TRBV7-2 and J usage is TRBJ1-1; no firm D call. The CDR3 is made up of 12 amino acids. V was pared by 4 bases and J by 1 base, with 4 bases between. Per the germline V gene, CDR1 is SGHTA and CDR2 is FQGNSA. The CDR3 is CASSWANTEAFF. CDR3 nucleotides: TGTGCCAGCAGCTGGGCGAACACTGAAGCTTTCTTT.

This clonotype was observed a handful of times. The chain carries TRBV27 and TRBJ1-5; D is uncertain. This CDR3 spans 13 amino acids. V gave up 3 bases and J gave up 6 bases, with 9 bases separating them. Germline values: CDR1 MNHEY, CDR2 SMNVEV (reference sequence). For the CDR3, the DNA is TGTGCCAGCAGTTTGCGGGAGGGTCAGCCCCAGCATTTT. Encoded protein: CASSLREGQPQHF.

There are a few counts of this clonotype. V usage is TRBV20-1 and J usage is TRBJ2-5; maybe TRBD2 (5 bases). This CDR3 has 13 amino acids. Germline V gives CDR1 DFQATT, CDR2 SNEGSKA (reference sequence). Trimming took off 3 bases at V and 5 bases at J, with 13 bases between the two ends. CDR3 region: CSARDLLTETQYF. The CDR3 DNA sequence: TGCAGTGCTAGGGACTTACTCACGGAGACCCAGTACTTC.

The sample holds a few counts of this clonotype. The chain uses TRBV2 and TRBJ2-3, with D hard to call. The CDR3 loop spans 15 amino acids. Germline loops: CDR1 SNHLY, CDR2 FYNNEI. Trimming left V 2 bases short and J 2 bases short, with 11 bases between. The CDR3 region has the DNA TGTGCCAGCAGTGAATGGAAACCCAACACAGATACGCAGTATTTT. It codes for CASSEWKPNTDTQYF.

The chain recombines TRBV11-2 with TRBJ2-7; 10 nucleotides agree with TRBD2. Germline assignment: CDR1 SGHAT and CDR2 FQNNGV. Unmatched junction bases numbered 7, after V lost 0 bases and J lost 5 bases. The CDR3 spans 16 residues. CDR3 loop: CASSLEASGSFHEQYF. CDR3 DNA sequence: TGTGCCAGCAGCTTAGAGGCTAGCGGGAGCTTCCACGAGCAGTACTTC.

V gene TRBV6-5 combines with J gene TRBJ1-1; D is uncertain. This CDR3 region has 11 residues. Per the germline V gene, CDR1 is MNHEY and CDR2 is SVGAGI. The V and J ends lost 6 bases and 11 bases respectively, with 13 bases between them. CDR3 sequence reads: CASRGGSGAFF. CDR3 bases: TGTGCCAGCAGGGGAGGATCCGGGGCTTTCTTT.

This clonotype was observed a handful of times. This chain connects TRBV20-1 to TRBJ2-1; 11 bases agree with TRBD2. Per germline, CDR1 DFQATT and CDR2 SNEGSKA (reference sequence). The CDR3 has 15 amino acids. V shed 1 base, J shed 2 bases, and the junction held 1 base outside the gene matches. The CDR3 DNA reads TGCAGTGCTAGAGTAGCGGGAGGGACCTACAATGAGCAGTTCTTC. Residues: CSARVAGGTYNEQFF.

There are a few counts of this clonotype. This sequence joins TRBV18 and TRBJ1-5; the match to TRBD1 covers 8 bases. CDR3 length equals 15 residues. Germline lookup yields CDR1 KGHSH and CDR2 LQKENI. V shed 6 bases and J 0 bases; nucleotides not matched to a gene: 4. The CDR3 protein is CASSADRVSNQPQHF. Written as DNA, the CDR3 is TGTGCCAGCTCCGCGGACAGGGTTAGCAATCAGCCCCAGCATTTT. Variable domain in full (rest from reference TRBV18 and TRBJ1-5): NAGVMQNPRHLVRRRGQEARLRCSPMKGHSHVYWYRQLPEEGLKFMVYLQKENIIDESGMPKERFSAEFPKEGPSILRIQQVVRGDSAAYFCASSADRVSNQPQHFGDGTRLSIL.

This clonotype was seen only a few times. The chain employs TRBV29-1 and TRBJ2-3, with unresolved D. Germline CDR1 reads SQVTM; CDR2 reads ANQGSEA. CDR3 length: 10 amino acids. V was shortened by 7 bases and J by 2 bases, with 4 bases between the two germline ends. The CDR3 DNA reads as TGCAGCGGGTACACAGATACGCAGTATTTT. Protein sequence: CSGYTDTQYF.

V gene TRBV6-1 combines with J gene TRBJ1-2, with D uncertain. V was pared by 0 bases and J by 4 bases, with 15 bases between. The CDR3 covers 16 residues. The V gene's germline CDR1 is MNHNS and CDR2 SASEGT. CDR3 protein: CASSEALPGFGYGYTF. The CDR3 nucleotides are TGTGCCAGCAGTGAAGCCCTGCCGGGGTTTGGCTATGGCTACACCTTC.

In its sample, this clonotype was seen a few times. J is TRBJ2-1 and V is TRBV6-5; 8 bases fit TRBD1. J lost 9 bases, V lost 6 bases, and 10 bases had no gene match. Germline loops: CDR1 MNHEY, CDR2 SVGAGI. The CDR3 has 14 residues. CDR3 region: CASSSYRGSSEQFF. CDR3 DNA sequence: TGTGCCAGCAGCTCTTACAGGGGGTCCAGTGAGCAGTTCTTC.

This sequence joins TRBV19 and TRBJ2-2; 15 positions match TRBD2. V trimming: 5 bases; J trimming: 3 bases; junction bases outside the gene matches: 4. Germline CDR1 reads LNHDA; CDR2 reads SQIVND (reference sequence). This CDR3 is 17 amino acids long. Here the CDR3 reads CASSRGLAGGDTGELFF. CDR3 nucleotides: TGTGCCAGTAGTCGAGGACTAGCGGGAGGGGACACCGGGGAGCTGTTTTTT.

The rearrangement uses TRBV10-3 and TRBJ2-7; the D is unclear. The CDR3 extends over 12 amino acids. Germline V lookup: CDR1 ENHRY, CDR2 SYGVKD. The ends were cut back, 3 bases at V and 1 base at J, with 4 bases in the middle. CDR3 sequence: CAISDFSYEQYF. In nucleotides, the CDR3 is TGTGCCATCAGTGATTTTTCCTACGAGCAGTACTTC.

The chain employs TRBV7-6 and TRBJ2-2, with TRBD2 matching 8 bases. Germline CDR1 and CDR2: SGHVS and FNYEAQ. Losses at the gene ends were 0 bases for V and 0 bases for J; bases not matched to a gene: 0. This CDR3 comprises 16 residues. CDR3 loop: CASSLARGANTGELFF. As DNA, the CDR3 is TGTGCCAGCAGCTTAGCGCGGGGGGCGAACACCGGGGAGCTGTTTTTT.

The chain employs TRBV11-1 and TRBJ2-6; perhaps TRBD2 as D (5 bases). There are 19 residues in the CDR3. CDR1 is SGHAT and CDR2 is FQDESV in the germline V gene (reference sequence). V was pared by 4 bases and J by 4 bases, with 23 bases between. CDR3 DNA: TGTGCCAGCAGCTCATCGGACTCCCCGTCAATGGAGGGGGCCAACGTCCTGACTTTC. Protein sequence: CASSSSDSPSMEGANVLTF.

J is TRBJ2-4 and V is TRBV9, with unresolved D. This CDR3 comprises 16 residues. Trimming removed 0 bases from V and 5 bases from J, with 15 bases in between. Germline assignment: CDR1 SGDLS and CDR2 YYNGEE. The CDR3, as DNA: TGTGCCAGCAGCGTAGAAGTCGGTGGGCCCCAAAACATTCAGTACTTC. The encoded protein is CASSVEVGGPQNIQYF.

This clonotype was observed many times. This chain uses TRBV12-3 or TRBV12-4 with TRBJ2-2; D not certain. The CDR3 covers 13 residues. V was pared by 1 base and J by 4 bases, with 4 bases between. In DNA form, the CDR3 reads TGTGCCAGCAGTTTAGAGGCCACCGGGGAGCTGTTTTTT. This gives the protein CASSLEATGELFF.

This chain links TRBV10-1 with TRBJ2-7; the match to TRBD2 covers 12 bases. V lost 9 bases and J lost 6; bases outside the gene matches: 18. The CDR3 extends over 17 amino acids. CDR1 is WNHNN, CDR2 SYGVQD, per germline (reference sequence). This CDR3 reads CARNLRAETSGRGEQYF. CDR3 coding DNA: TGCGCCAGAAATCTGAGGGCCGAGACTAGCGGGAGAGGCGAGCAGTACTTC.

In its sample, this clonotype was seen many times. This sequence joins TRBV2 and TRBJ2-7; 10 bases map to TRBD1. This CDR3 contains 13 residues. CDR1 is SNHLY, CDR2 FYNNEI, per germline. Trimming at V came to 8 bases and at J to 2 bases, leaving 3 bases not matched to a gene. The CDR3 sequence is CASAGQGAYEQYF. The CDR3 DNA sequence: TGTGCCAGCGCCGGACAGGGGGCCTACGAGCAGTACTTC.

This rearrangement joins TRBV3-1 to TRBJ2-5, with TRBD2 identical over 10 bases. Germline-derived CDR1 and CDR2 are LGHDT and YNNKEL (reference sequence). This CDR3 has 18 residues. V lost 3 bases to trimming and J lost 0 bases; unmatched junction nucleotides: 10. The CDR3 loop reads CASSHGTSAELYQETQYF. The CDR3 nucleotides are TGTGCCAGCAGCCACGGGACTAGCGCAGAACTGTACCAAGAGACCCAGTACTTC.

J is TRBJ2-5 and V is TRBV29-1, with 8 nucleotides matching TRBD1. The CDR3 loop spans 14 amino acids. Per the germline V gene, CDR1 is SQVTM and CDR2 is ANQGSEA. V trimming: 0 bases; J trimming: 5 bases; junction bases outside the gene matches: 5. CDR3: CSVEDPQGAETQYF. The CDR3 DNA reads as TGCAGCGTTGAAGACCCTCAGGGGGCCGAGACCCAGTACTTC.

The chain joins TRBV7-6 to TRBJ1-6; D remains ambiguous. The germline V gene encodes CDR1 SGHVS and CDR2 FNYEAQ. V was shortened by 5 bases and J by 7 bases, with 12 bases between the two germline ends. The CDR3 runs 14 residues. CDR3 DNA sequence: TGTGCCAGCAGCCAGGATTCGGGAAATTCACCCCTCCACTTT. Its protein is CASSQDSGNSPLHF.

This clonotype was seen ten or more times. The CDR3 coding sequence is TGCAGCGTCGCACAGGGCCGTAACACTGAAGCTTTCTTT. Translating gives CSVAQGRNTEAFF. J is TRBJ1-1 and V is TRBV29-1, with D possibly TRBD1 on 6 matching bases. CDR1 SQVTM and CDR2 ANQGSEA come from the germline V gene. The CDR3 runs to 13 residues. Between the trimmed V and J ends, which lost 6 bases and 2 bases, there was a span of 13 bases.

This clonotype is medium-sized (0.01 to 0.1%). The CDR3, as DNA: TGTGCCAGCTCACCCGACAGAAAAAACACTGAAGCTTTCTTT. Its translation is CASSPDRKNTEAFF. The rearrangement uses TRBV18 and TRBJ1-1, with D maybe TRBD1 (5 bases). Germline CDR1 KGHSH, CDR2 LQKENI. The CDR3 loop spans 14 amino acids. The germline V and J ends were trimmed by 3 bases and 2 bases, with 10 bases remaining between them.